This T cell receptor beta chain is drawn from a study of CD8 T cells in Susac syndrome. Sequencing of TCR beta, carried out with a high-throughput approach, was applied to CD8+ and CD4+ T cells from the blood. The RNA, 0.5 to 1 ug, was put through reverse transcription using random hexamers. Each CDR3 protein is one row after TCRdb ran MiXCR on the immunoSEQ multiplex PCR reads. The sample holds approximately 150,000 distinct CDR3 sequences, roughly 95% seen once. Trimming took 6 bases from V and 5 from J, leaving 19 bases between them. CDR1 and CDR2 from the germline V gene are LNHDA and SQIVND (reference sequence). CDR3 length equals 15 residues.

The sample comprised CD4+ T cells from PBMCs. This sequence was found in a human donor in good health. This chain links TRBV19 with TRBJ1-1; tentatively, D is TRBD1 (6 bases). CDR3 amino acids: CASRVLEARGTEAFF. CDR3 coding DNA: TGTGCCAGTAGAGTATTGGAGGCAAGGGGGACTGAAGCTTTCTTT. Full variable domain (rest looked up from reference TRBV19 and TRBJ1-1): DGGITQSPKYLFRKEGQNVTLSCEQNLNHDAMYWYRQDPGQGLRLIYYSQIVNDFQKGDIAEGYSVSREKKESFPLTVTSAQKNPTAFYLCASRVLEARGTEAFFGQGTRLTVV.